The sequence of this T cell receptor beta chain was determined in a study of T cells expressing NK-cell markers. Across the whole study: All TCR beta repertoires analysed originated from sorted CD3+CD56+NKG2C+, CD3+CD56+NKG2C- and CD3+CD56-NKG2C+ T cells. Study-wide results and limits: A few of the donors also had these clonotypes leading their CD3+CD56-NKG2C+ fraction. HCMV specificity of expanded NKG2C+ T cell clones remained unclear.

Points on this clonotype: The antigen remains undetermined.

This CDR3 is built from 16 residues. TCRdb re-called the 5' RACE reads, yielding one record per CDR3 amino acid sequence without DNA. The sample has some 450,000 distinct CDR3 sequences, and its top ten clones hold about 7.1%. The clonotype comes from a woman aged 18 to 75 in good health. The rearrangement links TRBV12-3 or TRBV12-4 to TRBJ2-7; with no DNA, the TCRdb D assignment of TRBD2 cannot be verified. Sequenced input: blood T cells: a sorted CD56 or NKG2C T cell subset, CD4+ or CD8+ T cells, or bulk PBMC T cells (not recorded which). The CDR3 protein is CASSSGIAGVTSEQYF.